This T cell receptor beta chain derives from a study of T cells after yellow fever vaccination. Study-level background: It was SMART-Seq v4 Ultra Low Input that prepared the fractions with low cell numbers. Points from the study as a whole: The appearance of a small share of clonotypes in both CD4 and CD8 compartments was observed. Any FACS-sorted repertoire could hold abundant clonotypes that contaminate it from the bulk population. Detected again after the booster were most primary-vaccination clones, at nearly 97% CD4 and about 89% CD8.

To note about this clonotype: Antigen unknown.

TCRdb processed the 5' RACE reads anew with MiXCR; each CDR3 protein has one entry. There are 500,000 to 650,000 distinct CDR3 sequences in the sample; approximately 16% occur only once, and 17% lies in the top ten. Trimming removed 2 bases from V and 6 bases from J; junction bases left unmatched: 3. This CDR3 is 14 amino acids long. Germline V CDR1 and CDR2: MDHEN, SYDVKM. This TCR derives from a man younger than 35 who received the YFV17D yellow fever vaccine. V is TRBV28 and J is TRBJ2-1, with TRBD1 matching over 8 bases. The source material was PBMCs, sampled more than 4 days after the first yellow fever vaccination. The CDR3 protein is CASSLLTGANEQFF. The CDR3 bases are TGTGCCAGCAGTTTACTGACAGGGGCCAATGAGCAGTTCTTC.